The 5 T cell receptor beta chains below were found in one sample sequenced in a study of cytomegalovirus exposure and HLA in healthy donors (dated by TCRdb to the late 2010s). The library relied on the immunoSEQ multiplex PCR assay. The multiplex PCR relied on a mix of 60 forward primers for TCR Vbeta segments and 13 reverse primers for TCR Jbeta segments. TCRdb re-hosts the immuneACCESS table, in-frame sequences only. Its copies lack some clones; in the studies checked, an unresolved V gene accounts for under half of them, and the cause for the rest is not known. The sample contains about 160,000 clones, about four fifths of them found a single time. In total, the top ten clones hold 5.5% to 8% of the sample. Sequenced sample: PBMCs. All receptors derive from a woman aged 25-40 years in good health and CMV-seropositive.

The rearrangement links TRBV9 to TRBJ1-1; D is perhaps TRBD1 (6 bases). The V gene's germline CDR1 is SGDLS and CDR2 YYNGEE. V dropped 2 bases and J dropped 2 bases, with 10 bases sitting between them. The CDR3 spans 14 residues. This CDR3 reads CASSVGQRNTEAFF. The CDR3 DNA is TGTGCCAGCAGCGTGGGACAAAGAAACACTGAAGCTTTCTTT. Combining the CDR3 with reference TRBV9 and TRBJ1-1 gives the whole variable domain DSGVTQTPKHLITATGQRVTLRCSPRSGDLSVYWYQQSLDQGLQFLIQYYNGEERAKGNILERFSAQQFPDLHSELNLSSLELGDSALYFCASSVGQRNTEAFFGQGTRLTVV.

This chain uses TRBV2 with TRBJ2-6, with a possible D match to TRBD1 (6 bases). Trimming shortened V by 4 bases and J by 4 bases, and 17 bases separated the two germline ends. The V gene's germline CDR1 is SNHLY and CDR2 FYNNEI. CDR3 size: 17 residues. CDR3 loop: CASSGPGVLYGANVLTF. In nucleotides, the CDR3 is TGTGCCAGCAGTGGGCCAGGGGTCCTTTACGGGGCCAACGTCCTGACTTTC.

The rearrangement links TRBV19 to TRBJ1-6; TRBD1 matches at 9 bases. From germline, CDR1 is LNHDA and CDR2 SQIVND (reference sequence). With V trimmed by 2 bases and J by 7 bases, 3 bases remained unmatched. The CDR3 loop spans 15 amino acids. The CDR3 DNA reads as TGTGCCAGTAGTATAAGGGGACAGGGAAATTCACCCCTCCACTTT. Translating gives CASSIRGQGNSPLHF.

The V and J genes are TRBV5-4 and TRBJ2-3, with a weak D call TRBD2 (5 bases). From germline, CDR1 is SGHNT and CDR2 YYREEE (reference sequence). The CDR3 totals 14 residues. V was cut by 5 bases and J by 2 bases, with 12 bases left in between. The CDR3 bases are TGTGCCAGCAGGGAGGACCTTGTCACAGATACGCAGTATTTT. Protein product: CASREDLVTDTQYF.

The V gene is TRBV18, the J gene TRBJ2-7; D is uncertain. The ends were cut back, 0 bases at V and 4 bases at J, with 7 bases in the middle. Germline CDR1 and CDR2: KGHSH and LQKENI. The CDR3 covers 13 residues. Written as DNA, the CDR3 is TGTGCCAGCTCACCACCGTCAGTTTACGAGCAGTACTTC. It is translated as CASSPPSVYEQYF.